This TCR beta chain was sequenced for a study of blood T cell repertoires in COVID-19. About the research overall: Sites across the United States, Italy and Spain contributed samples from acute and convalescent COVID-19. Sources were T cells, B-cell-depleted T cells, or PBMCs; the material itself was cDNA or gDNA.

Original data processing: Amplified reference gene primers provided the basis for estimating nucleated cell counts. The method was immunoSEQ multiplex PCR; TCRdb's version includes in-frame clones alone and lacks a portion of them. The V and J calls and clone size come from that table; D and trimming were worked out from the DNA. In the table there are some 200,000 clones, 85% of which are singletons. Germline V lookup: CDR1 MDHEN, CDR2 SYDVKM. The CDR3 contains 14 residues. The V and J ends lost 6 bases and 2 bases respectively, with 13 bases between them. The sequencing input was peripheral blood. The source is a man in his forties or fifties who had recovered from COVID-19. V is TRBV28 and J is TRBJ1-2, with a possible D match to TRBD1 (6 bases). CDR3 DNA sequence: TGTGCCAGCAGAGAGTCCGGACAGAACTATGGCTACACCTTC. This encodes CASRESGQNYGYTF.